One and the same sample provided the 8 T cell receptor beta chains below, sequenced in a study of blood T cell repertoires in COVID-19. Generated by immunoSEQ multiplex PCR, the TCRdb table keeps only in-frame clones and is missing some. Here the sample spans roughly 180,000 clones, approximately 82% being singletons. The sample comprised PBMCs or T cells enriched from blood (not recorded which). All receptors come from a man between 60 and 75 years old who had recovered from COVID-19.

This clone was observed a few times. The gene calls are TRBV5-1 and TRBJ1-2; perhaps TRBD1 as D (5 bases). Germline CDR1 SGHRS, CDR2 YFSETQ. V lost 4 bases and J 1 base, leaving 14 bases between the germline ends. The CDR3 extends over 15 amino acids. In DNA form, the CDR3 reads TGCGCCAGCAGCCTGGGGGAGTTTCTTAACTATGGCTACACCTTC. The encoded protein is CASSLGEFLNYGYTF.

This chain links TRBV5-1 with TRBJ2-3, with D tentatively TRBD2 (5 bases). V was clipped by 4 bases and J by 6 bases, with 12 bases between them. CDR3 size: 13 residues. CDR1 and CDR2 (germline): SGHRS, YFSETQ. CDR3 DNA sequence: TGCGCCAGCAGCCCGGGCCGAGGGGATACGCAGTATTTT. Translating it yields CASSPGRGDTQYF.

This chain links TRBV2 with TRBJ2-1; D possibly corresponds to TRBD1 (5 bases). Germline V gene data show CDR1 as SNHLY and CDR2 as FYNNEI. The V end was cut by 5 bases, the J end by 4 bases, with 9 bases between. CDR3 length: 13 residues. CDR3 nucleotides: TGTGCCAGCAGTTACAACAGGTACAATGAGCAGTTCTTC. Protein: CASSYNRYNEQFF.

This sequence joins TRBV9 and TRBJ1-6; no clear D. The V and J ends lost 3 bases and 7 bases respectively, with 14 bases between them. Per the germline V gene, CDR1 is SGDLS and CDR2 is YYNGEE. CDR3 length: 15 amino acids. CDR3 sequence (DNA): TGTGCCAGCAGCGCCGCCGGCCGAGGGAATTCACCCCTCCACTTT. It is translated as CASSAAGRGNSPLHF.

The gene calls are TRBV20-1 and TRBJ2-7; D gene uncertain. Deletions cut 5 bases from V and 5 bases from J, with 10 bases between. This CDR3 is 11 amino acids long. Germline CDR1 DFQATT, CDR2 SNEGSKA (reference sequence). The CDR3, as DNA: TGCAGTGCTGGAACAGTCCACGAGCAGTACTTC. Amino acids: CSAGTVHEQYF.

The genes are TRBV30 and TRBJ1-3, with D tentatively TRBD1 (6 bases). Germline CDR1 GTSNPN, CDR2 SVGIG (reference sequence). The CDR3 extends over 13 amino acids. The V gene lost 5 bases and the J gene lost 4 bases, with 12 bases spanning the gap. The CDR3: CAWQGQQGNTIYF. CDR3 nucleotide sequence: TGTGCCTGGCAAGGACAGCAAGGAAACACCATATATTTT.

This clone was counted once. The CDR3: CASSQEGGRNGYTF. DNA of the CDR3: TGTGCCAGCAGCCAAGAGGGGGGGAGAAATGGCTACACCTTC. The gene calls are TRBV3-1 (or the pseudogene TRBV3-2) and TRBJ1-2, with a possible D match to TRBD1 (5 bases). In germline, CDR1 is LGHDT, CDR2 YNNKEL (reference sequence). This CDR3 contains 14 residues. V gave up 0 bases and J gave up 6 bases, with 11 bases separating them.

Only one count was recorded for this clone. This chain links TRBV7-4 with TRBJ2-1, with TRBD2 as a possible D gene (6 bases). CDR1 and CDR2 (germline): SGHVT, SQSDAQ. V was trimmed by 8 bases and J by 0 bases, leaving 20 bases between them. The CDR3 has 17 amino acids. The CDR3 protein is CASSGFLDGSSYNEQFF. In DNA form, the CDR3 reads TGTGCCAGCTCGGGTTTTCTTGACGGGAGCTCCTACAATGAGCAGTTCTTC.